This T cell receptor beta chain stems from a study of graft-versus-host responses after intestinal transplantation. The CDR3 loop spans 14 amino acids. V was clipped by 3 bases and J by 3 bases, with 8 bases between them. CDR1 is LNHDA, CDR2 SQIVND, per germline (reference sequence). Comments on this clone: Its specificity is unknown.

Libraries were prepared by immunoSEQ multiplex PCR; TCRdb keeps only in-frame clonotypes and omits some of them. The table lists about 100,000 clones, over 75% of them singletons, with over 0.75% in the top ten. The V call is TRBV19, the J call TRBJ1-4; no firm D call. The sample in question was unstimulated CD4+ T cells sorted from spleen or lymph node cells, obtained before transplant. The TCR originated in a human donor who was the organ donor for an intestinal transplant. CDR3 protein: CASSIEGANEKLFF. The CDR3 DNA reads TGTGCCAGTAGTATCGAGGGAGCTAATGAAAAACTGTTTTTT.